These T cell receptor beta chains were read from a single sample in a study of cytomegalovirus exposure and HLA in healthy donors. Only in-frame clones appear in the TCRdb table, and some are missing; sequencing was by immunoSEQ multiplex PCR. The repertoire holds 300,000 to 450,000 clones, with 86% as singletons. Material: PBMCs. The source is a woman younger than 30 in good health and CMV-seronegative. The conserved cysteine and the conserved F or W are not part of the CDR3 here. Each record gives: J gene, V gene, D gene, CDR3 protein. A D gene is named only where the DNA matches it firmly.

>TRBJ1-1|TRBV30|.
AWKAEMNTEAF
>TRBJ2-7|TRBV13|TRBD2
ASSSQREYYEQY
>TRBJ2-7|TRBV7-9|TRBD1
ASSQAGTASLGQY
>TRBJ1-2|TRBV5-1|TRBD1
ASKTGTGKVGYGYT
>TRBJ2-1|TRBV27|TRBD2
ASQSGRGYNEQF
>TRBJ1-3|TRBV4-1|.
ASSQAIRGNTIY
>TRBJ2-2|TRBV9|.
ASSSGSTGELF
>TRBJ2-4|TRBV30|.
AWSVDRSIQY
>TRBJ1-1|TRBV5-6|TRBD1
ASSSRDRGRTEAF
>TRBJ1-2|TRBV19|TRBD1
ASGQGDGYT
>TRBJ2-3|TRBV28|TRBD2
ASSLGIAGSTDTQY
>TRBJ2-1|TRBV5-1|.
ASSLVRPSSYNEQF
>TRBJ2-3|TRBV6-1|TRBD2
ASSESRLAGVTDTQY
>TRBJ2-7|TRBV13|TRBD1
ASSAGTGPQISYEQY
>TRBJ2-7|TRBV28|TRBD1
ASSLPDRGGEQY
>TRBJ2-5|TRBV6-5|TRBD2
ASSWTRQETQY
>TRBJ2-1|TRBV29-1|TRBD2
SVDHRTSAPNEQF
>TRBJ2-5|TRBV30|.
AWTTTSRGETQY
>TRBJ2-1|TRBV28|.
ASSLGSNEQF
>TRBJ2-1|TRBV27|.
ASSLQGPYNEQF
>TRBJ1-4|TRBV27|TRBD1
ASSFISVTGVGEKLF
>TRBJ2-7|TRBV6-5|TRBD1
ASSYGTGREQY